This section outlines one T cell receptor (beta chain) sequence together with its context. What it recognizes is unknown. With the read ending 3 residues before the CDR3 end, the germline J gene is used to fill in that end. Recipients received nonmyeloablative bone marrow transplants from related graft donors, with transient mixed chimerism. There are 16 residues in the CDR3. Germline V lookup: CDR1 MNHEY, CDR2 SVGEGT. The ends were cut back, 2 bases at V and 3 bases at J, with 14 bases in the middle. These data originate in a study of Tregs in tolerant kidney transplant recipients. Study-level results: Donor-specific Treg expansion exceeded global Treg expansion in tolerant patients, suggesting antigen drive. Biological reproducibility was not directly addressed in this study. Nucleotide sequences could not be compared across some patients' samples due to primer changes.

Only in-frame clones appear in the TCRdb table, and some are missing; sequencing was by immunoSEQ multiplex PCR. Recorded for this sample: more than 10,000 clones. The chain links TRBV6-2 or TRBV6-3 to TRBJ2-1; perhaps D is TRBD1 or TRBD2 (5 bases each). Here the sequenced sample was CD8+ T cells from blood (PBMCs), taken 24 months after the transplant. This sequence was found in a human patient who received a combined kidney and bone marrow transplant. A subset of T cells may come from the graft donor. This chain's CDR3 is CASSYKEGFYYNEQFF. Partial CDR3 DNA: TGTGCCAGCAGTTACAAAGAGGGGTTCTACTACAATGAG.